This entry is about one TCR beta chain. The sample originates from a study of blood T cell repertoires in COVID-19. Study context: Sources were T cells, B-cell-depleted T cells, or PBMCs; the material itself was cDNA or gDNA.

Germline V gene data show CDR1 as SGHDT and CDR2 as YYEEEE. V dropped 7 bases and J dropped 7; count of bases not matched to a gene: 10. The CDR3 is 16 residues long. The repertoire was sequenced with immunoSEQ multiplex PCR; TCRdb's copy has only in-frame clones and lacks some. Here the sample spans under 350,000 clones, roughly 85% being singletons. The J gene is TRBJ2-5, the V gene TRBV5-6, with 16 bases that match TRBD2. Sequenced input: peripheral blood. The receptor was isolated from a man aged 55 to 69 who had recovered from COVID-19. The chain's CDR3 is CASHGTSGRDRGTQYF. In DNA, the CDR3 is TGTGCCAGCCACGGGACTAGCGGGAGGGACCGGGGGACCCAGTACTTC.